One T cell receptor beta chain is described in this entry. It lacks a known antigen. Per-base quality was not reported, and no clone a single base away is much larger than it. These data belong to a study of shared clonotypes between healthy human individuals (dated by TCRdb to 2020 to 2021). Describing the broader study: Three men and two women, aged 18 to 49 years, made up the cohort. For each donor, CD4 naive and CD4 memory were each run on three plates, CD8 naive on two plates, and CD8 memory on one plate. The study deeply sequenced blood TCR repertoires of about 5 healthy adults to estimate repertoire size and the extent of clonotype sharing between individuals. To increase sequencing depth and limit assay-specific biases, different laboratories used diverse techniques to prepare libraries and sequence TCR repertoires. Each donor's leukapheresis produced roughly between roughly 0.85 and 9.5 billion PBMCs.

Using the deep immunoSEQ assay, TCR CDR3 regions were amplified from genomic DNA by multiplex PCR. Genomic DNA extracted from each cell subset was distributed evenly over all wells of several immunoSEQ 96-well plates, and each plate served as one replicate. For sorted subsets, 150 to 250 ng of genomic DNA, equivalent to 25,000 to 30,000 T cell genomes, went into each replicate PCR. The purified libraries were quantified using a Qubit 3.0 fluorometer, sized with a Bioanalyzer 2100, and then quantified again using the KAPA Library Quantification kit. Every immunoSEQ 96-well plate was sequenced on a separate single-read 150-cycle Illumina NextSeq 550 flow cell. The original pipeline was this. Because only junctional sequences without quality scores were contained in the immunoSEQ output, filtering matching that applied to full-length reads could not be performed. Sequences were annotated with PyIR, a Python wrapper for IgBLAST v1.9, and V/J genes and CDR3 were assigned using IMGT germline references. Reads with weak V/J assignments (E-value above 1e-6), missing CDR3, stop codons, out-of-frame junctions, or ambiguous translated residues were removed. V3J clonotypes were defined by identical inferred V gene, J gene, and CDR3 amino acid sequence. Percentage overlap between repertoires was computed as shared unique clonotypes divided by the size of the smaller repertoire. Three approaches were used to assess repertoire richness: RTK rarefaction, the Chao1 estimator, and Recon v2.1 estimates of unobserved clonotypes. For all TCRbeta clonotypes obtained by the gDNA method from a few donors, generation probabilities were computed with OLGA. Not all clones reach the TCRdb copy of this immuneACCESS table, which keeps in-frame sequences only. Checked studies attribute under half of the gap to unresolved V genes and leave the rest unexplained. V, J and clone size are taken as reported in that table, and D and trimming were inferred from the DNA itself. This sample comprises some 1 million clones, approximately 72% of them detected only once. The top ten clones comprise approximately 1.5% of the sample.

The donors were healthy, HIV-negative adults who had no recently reported acute infections or vaccinations. Every donor was a Caucasian adult residing in Nashville, Tennessee, USA. Magnetic negative selection was used to enrich CD4+ T cells, after which naive cells were positively selected on CD45RA and the negative fraction became the memory subset. Blood was collected by leukapheresis, and PBMCs were isolated by Ficoll-Histopaque density gradient centrifugation and then cryopreserved in liquid nitrogen vapor phase. Purity and quantity of every magnetically sorted T cell population were checked by analytical flow cytometry. From each sorted fraction, genomic DNA was isolated and quantified by UV absorbance on a Nanodrop 2000c. Findings and caveats that apply to the study as a whole: Sampling was restricted to blood, and TCR repertoires in tissue are likely to differ from TCR repertoires in blood. Higher generation probabilities were observed for clonotypes shared by all four sorted-subset donors than for non-shared clonotypes. Rarefaction of sorted-subset datasets indicated incomplete sequencing despite the large sequencing depth. About 5% of naive CD4, 3.5% of naive CD8, 2.3% of memory CD4, and 0.4% of memory CD8 clonotypes were shared across four donors. The small number of donors limited the genetic and exposure-history diversity represented. Estimated clonotype richness was generally larger for naive than for memory subsets. Pairwise subsampling led to the expectation that sequencing depth would affect the degree of clonotype sharing among donors.

This TCR was recovered from a man aged 18 to 30 in good health. The sequencing input was memory CD4+ T cells sorted from blood. The cell subset or site label here, explained by the study, means: CD45RA-negative fraction.

CDR3 protein: CASSDRTGYNSPLHF. The nucleotide sequence reads TGTGCCAGCAGCGACAGGACAGGGTATAATTCACCCCTCCACTTT. In this chain, TRBV28 is recombined with TRBJ1-6; TRBD1 matches 8 bases in the middle. Taken from cysteine to phenylalanine, the CDR3 has 15 residues. The CDR3 DNA has 45 bases and is translated from base 1. The germline V gene encodes CDR1 MDHEN and CDR2 SYDVKM. V has 6 bases trimmed and J has 4 bases trimmed; junction bases matching no gene number 5.